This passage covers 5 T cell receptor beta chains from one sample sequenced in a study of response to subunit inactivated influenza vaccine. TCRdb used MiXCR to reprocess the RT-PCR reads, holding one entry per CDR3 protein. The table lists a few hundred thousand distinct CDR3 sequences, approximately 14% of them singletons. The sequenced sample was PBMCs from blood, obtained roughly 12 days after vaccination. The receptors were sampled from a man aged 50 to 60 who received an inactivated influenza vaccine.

This chain's CDR3 is CATSRVSAGDTQYF. DNA of the CDR3: TGTGCCACCAGCAGAGTATCAGCGGGAGACACCCAGTACTTC. The chain is built from TRBV15 and TRBJ2-5, with 8 bases aligning to TRBD2. Germline values: CDR1 LNHNV, CDR2 YYDKDF (reference sequence). The CDR3 has 14 amino acids. J gave up 8 bases and V 1 base, and 6 bases lay outside the gene matches. The full variable domain, completed using reference TRBV15 and TRBJ2-5, is DAMVIQNPRYQVTQFGKPVTLSCSQTLNHNVMYWYQQKSSQAPKLLFHYYDKDFNNEADTPDNFQSRRPNTSFCFLDIRSPGLGDTAMYLCATSRVSAGDTQYFGPGTRLLVL.

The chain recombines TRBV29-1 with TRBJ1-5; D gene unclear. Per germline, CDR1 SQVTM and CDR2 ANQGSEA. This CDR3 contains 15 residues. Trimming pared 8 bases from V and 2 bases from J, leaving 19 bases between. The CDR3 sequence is CSFPAQEPCNQPQHF. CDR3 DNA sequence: TGCAGCTTCCCCGCCCAGGAGCCATGCAATCAGCCCCAGCATTTT. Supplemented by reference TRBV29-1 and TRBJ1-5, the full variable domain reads SAVISQKPSRDICQRGTSLTIQCQVDSQVTMMFWYRQQPGQSLTLIATANQGSEATYESGFVIDKFPISRPNLTFSTLTVSNMSPEDSSIYLCSFPAQEPCNQPQHFGDGTRLSIL.

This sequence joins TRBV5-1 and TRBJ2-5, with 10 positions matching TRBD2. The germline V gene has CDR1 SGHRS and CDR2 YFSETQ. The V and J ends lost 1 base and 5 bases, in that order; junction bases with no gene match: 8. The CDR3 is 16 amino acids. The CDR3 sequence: CASSLSGLAARETQYF. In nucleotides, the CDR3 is TGCGCCAGCAGCTTGTCCGGACTAGCGGCCCGGGAGACCCAGTACTTC. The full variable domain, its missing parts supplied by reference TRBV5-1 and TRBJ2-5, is KAGVTQTPRYLIKTRGQQVTLSCSPISGHRSVSWYQQTPGQGLQFLFEYFSETQRNKGNFPGRFSGRQFSNSRSEMNVSTLELGDSALYLCASSLSGLAARETQYFGPGTRLLVL.

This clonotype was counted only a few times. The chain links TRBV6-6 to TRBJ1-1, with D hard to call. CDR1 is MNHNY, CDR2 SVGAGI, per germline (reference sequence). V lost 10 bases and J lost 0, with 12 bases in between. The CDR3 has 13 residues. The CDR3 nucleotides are TGTGCCACCACCTTTCAGTTGAACACTGAAGCTTTCTTT. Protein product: CATTFQLNTEAFF.

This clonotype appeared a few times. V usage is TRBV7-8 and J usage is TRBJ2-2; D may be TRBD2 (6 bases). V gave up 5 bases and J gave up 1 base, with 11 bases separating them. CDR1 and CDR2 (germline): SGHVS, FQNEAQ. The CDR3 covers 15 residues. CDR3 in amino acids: CASSPIGGNTGELFF. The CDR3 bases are TGTGCCAGCAGCCCCATCGGGGGGAACACCGGGGAGCTGTTTTTT.